The entry below describes one T cell receptor (beta chain). This clonotype is characterized as medium-sized (0.01 to 0.1%). The target of this receptor is not known. No much larger clone is present one base from it, and per-base qualities are unavailable. The sample belongs to a study of spatial heterogeneity in lung cancer (dated by TCRdb to about 2019). About the investigation overall: More beta-chain than alpha-chain transcripts were consistently detected, likely reflecting higher beta-chain transcript abundance. The study quantitatively compared TCR alpha and beta repertoires across multiple tumor regions, matched nontumor lung and blood in non-small cell lung cancer. TCR transcript counts in tumor regions correlated strongly with a T cell transcriptional module score from matched bulk RNA-seq. Both alpha and beta chains were TCR-sequenced in samples taken at surgery, namely 220 tumor regions, more than 62 matched nontumor lung samples and around 53 PBMC samples. TCR repertoire features were related to nonsynonymous mutation counts determined by whole-exome sequencing of tumor tissue. In the raw uncorrected reads, each unique combination of TCR and UMI appeared more than ten times on average.

V is cut by 7 bases and J by 7 bases, and the space between the germline ends is 11 bases. The CDR3 spans 12 residues, from the cysteine through the phenylalanine. The read is trimmed to its CDR3 DNA, 36 bases read in frame from base 1. The CDR1 and CDR2 encoded by the germline V gene are MDHEN and SYDVKM. The label giving this sample's time point can be read as: sample taken at primary tumor resection. The donors were some 70 patients from the lung TRACERx cohort who had early-stage, untreated non-small cell lung cancer. TCR sequencing used whole RNA extracted from tumor and nontumor lung tissue, or from cryopreserved PBMC samples, without cell sorting. Only patients with enough RNA available from two or more tumor regions were chosen for TCR sequencing. A lung pathologist reviewed the tumor and adjacent nontumor lung specimens before the specimens were selected. Receptors were amplified or captured by 5' RACE. TCRdb names NextSeq 500 as the instrument used. In the TCR library protocol, a unique molecular identifier was attached to each TCR cDNA molecule so that PCR and sequencing errors could be corrected. The paper's data handling went like this. TCR identification, UMI-based error correction and CDR3 extraction were all carried out with Decombinator tools. Expanded TCRs were defined as those above a frequency of 2 per 1,000, corresponding to the top 1% of the tumor frequency distribution. Expanded tumor TCRs statistically deemed absent (corrected P<0.05) from at least one tumor region were classed as regional, and all other expanded tumor TCRs were classed as ubiquitous. Rényi diversity was computed with the R vegan package after subsampling each repertoire 100 times to 5,000 TCRs. To build CDR3 similarity networks, amino acid triplet string-kernel similarity was used, and CDR3s were connected when their pairwise similarity was above 0.82. TCRdb passed the public sequencing reads through fastp at Q25 and MiXCR, retaining productive beta sequences. CDR3 protein duplicates are merged, each entry listing the most common genes and DNA. TCRdb's processing, not the authors', yielded these V and J calls. The sample includes some 3,500 distinct CDR3 sequences, with about a sixth observed a single time. The biggest ten clones account for approximately 7.5% of the sample.

Points the paper makes about the study in general: Counts of ubiquitous and regional expanded TCRs were found to correlate with counts of ubiquitous and regional nonsynonymous mutations, respectively. Confirming at a functional level the hypothesis that regional TCRs recognize regional mutations was considered to require additional single-cell paired TCR alpha and beta sequencing. A correlation was observed between the number of expanded intratumoral alpha and beta TCRs and the tumor nonsynonymous mutation count. TCR-seq coverage of tumor T cells was estimated at only approximately 7% for alpha chains and more than 11% for beta chains.

The specimen was lung tumor tissue, collected at surgery. The V and J segments used are TRBV28 and TRBJ2-1, with no confidently assigned D gene. The receptor was isolated from a male donor with early-stage non-small cell lung cancer. The CDR3 region has the sequence CASTQITNEQFF. The sequenced DNA is TGTGCCAGCACCCAAATAACGAATGAGCAGTTCTTC.